This T cell receptor beta chain was sequenced for a study of cytomegalovirus exposure and HLA in healthy donors. Study-level results: In a later analysis, TCR beta V- and J-gene trimming was associated with a missense DCLRE1C variant. Testing in vitro showed a few CMV-associated chains specific for CMV antigens. It was 164 TCR beta chains that were listed as cytomegalovirus-associated.

V was pared by 5 bases and J by 0 bases, with 11 bases between. Germline loops: CDR1 SGHVS, CDR2 FQNEAQ. CDR3 length: 15 amino acids. As for the donors, each was a healthy bone marrow donor. This clone showed up just a few times. Its specificity is unknown. In the PCR, 60 Vbeta and 13 Jbeta primers were used. Some clones are missing from TCRdb's copy, which holds only in-frame ones; the method was immunoSEQ multiplex PCR. Here the sample spans about 190,000 clones, 60% to 85% being singletons. The sequence was collected from a woman aged 18-30 years in good health and CMV-seronegative. The sample consisted of PBMCs. The chain is built from TRBV7-8 and TRBJ2-1; TRBD1 might be the D (6 bases). This CDR3 is CASSPRDTSYNEQFF. In nucleotides, the CDR3 is TGTGCCAGCAGCCCCAGGGACACCTCCTACAATGAGCAGTTCTTC.